This TCR beta chain was sequenced in a study of T cell responses to AZD1222 COVID-19 vaccine. Study observations and caveats: Sampling captured repertoires only after the peak T cell response. The donor cohort was predominantly white British with a female majority, and clonal diversity may have been underestimated. Compared with day 0, the breadth and depth of the Spike-specific TCR repertoire rose significantly after two doses of AZD1222. Just a handful of AZD1222 recipients tested seropositive at baseline.

Per germline, CDR1 LNHDA and CDR2 SQIVND (reference sequence). This CDR3 region has 16 residues. V was shortened by 3 bases and J by 2 bases, with 15 bases between the two germline ends. On this clone itself: Its antigen is currently unknown.

Using immunoSEQ multiplex PCR, the repertoire was profiled, and TCRdb retains in-frame clones only, with some absent. This sample has 150,000 to 180,000 clones, with 85% to 90% found just once. Sample: peripheral blood, taken on day 0 of MenACWY control vaccination. This receptor was taken from an adult in good health. V is TRBV19 and J is TRBJ2-3, with D perhaps TRBD2 (6 bases). The CDR3 loop reads CASSIPMGGDTDTQYF. The CDR3 bases are TGTGCCAGTAGTATTCCTATGGGGGGAGACACAGATACGCAGTATTTT.